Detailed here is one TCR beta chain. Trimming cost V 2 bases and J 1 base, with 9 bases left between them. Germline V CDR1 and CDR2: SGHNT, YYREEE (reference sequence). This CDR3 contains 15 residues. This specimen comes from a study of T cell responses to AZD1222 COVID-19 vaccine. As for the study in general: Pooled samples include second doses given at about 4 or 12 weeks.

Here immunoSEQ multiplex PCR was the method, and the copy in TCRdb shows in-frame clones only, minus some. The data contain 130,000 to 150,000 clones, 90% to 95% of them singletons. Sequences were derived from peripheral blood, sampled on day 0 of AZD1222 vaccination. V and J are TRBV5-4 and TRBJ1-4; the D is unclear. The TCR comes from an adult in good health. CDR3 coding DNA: TGTGCCAGCAGCTTAGGCCAATTAACTAATGAAAAACTGTTTTTT. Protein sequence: CASSLGQLTNEKLFF.